Below are 22 T cell receptor beta chains sequenced from a single sample in a study of cytomegalovirus exposure and HLA in healthy donors (dated 2017 in TCRdb). The library was obtained by the immunoSEQ multiplex PCR assay. Held by TCRdb, this immuneACCESS table contains in-frame sequences only and omits some clones. Under half of the omission traces to an unresolved V gene where checked; the cause of the rest is unknown. The table for this sample lists about 140,000 clones; 85% to 90% of them were counted only once. About 2.8% of the sample goes to the ten largest clones. Sequencing was performed on PBMCs. The receptor set was obtained from a man younger than 30 in good health and CMV-seronegative.

The CDR3 spells CASSSASDSSYNEQFF. In DNA form, the CDR3 reads TGTGCCAGCAGCTCCGCTAGCGATAGCTCCTACAATGAGCAGTTCTTC. The rearrangement joins TRBV9 to TRBJ2-1; weak D call: TRBD2 (6 bases). The V gene lost 4 bases and the J gene lost 0 bases, with 14 bases spanning the gap. There are 16 residues in the CDR3. Germline lookup yields CDR1 SGDLS and CDR2 YYNGEE.

The chain is built from TRBV5-1 and TRBJ2-3, with 8 bases that match TRBD1. V lost 0 bases to trimming and J lost 1 base; unmatched junction nucleotides: 10. Germline V gene lookup returns CDR1 SGHRS and CDR2 YFSETQ. The CDR3 is 18 amino acids. In DNA form, the CDR3 reads TGCGCCAGCAGCTTGGAACAGGGGGTAGCATTTGGCACAGATACGCAGTATTTT. This sequence encodes CASSLEQGVAFGTDTQYF.

The chain combines TRBV7-9 with TRBJ2-5, with 9 bases aligning to TRBD1. CDR1 SEHNR and CDR2 FQNEAQ come from the germline V gene (reference sequence). The length of the CDR3 is 15 residues. The V segment lost 4 bases and the J segment 2 bases; nucleotides outside the gene matches: 5. CDR3 in DNA: TGTGCCAGCAGCTGGGGACAGGGCGATCAAGAGACCCAGTACTTC. Translation: CASSWGQGDQETQYF.

The chain employs TRBV7-9 and TRBJ1-2; D is perhaps TRBD1 (6 bases). V dropped 1 base and J dropped 8 bases, with 14 bases sitting between them. Germline CDR1 reads SEHNR; CDR2 reads FQNEAQ (reference sequence). The CDR3 has 14 amino acids. CDR3 in amino acids: CASSLDVRDTGYTF. The CDR3 DNA sequence: TGTGCCAGCAGCTTAGATGTCCGGGACACCGGCTACACCTTC.

CDR3 loop: CAWLSGALSTDTQYF. In nucleotides, the CDR3 is TGTGCCTGGTTATCAGGGGCCCTTAGCACAGATACGCAGTATTTT. V gene TRBV30 combines with J gene TRBJ2-3; TRBD1 might be the D (6 bases). The CDR3 runs 15 residues. Trimming removed 5 bases from V and 0 bases from J, with 15 bases in between. Germline CDR1 and CDR2: GTSNPN and SVGIG (reference sequence).

The gene calls are TRBV30 and TRBJ1-4; a weak D match, TRBD1 (5 bases). The length of the CDR3 is 16 residues. With 7 bases removed from V and 0 bases from J, the gap between germline ends came to 18 bases. In germline, CDR1 is GTSNPN, CDR2 SVGIG (reference sequence). CDR3 sequence reads: CALKTENFPTNEKLFF. CDR3 nucleotide sequence: TGTGCCTTAAAGACAGAAAACTTTCCAACTAATGAAAAACTGTTTTTT.

The chain joins TRBV28 to TRBJ1-1, with no clear D. Germline CDR1 and CDR2: MDHEN and SYDVKM. The CDR3 contains 17 residues. V lost 6 bases and J 1 base, leaving 21 bases between the germline ends. The CDR3 here is CASSRLGRWRANTEAFF. Here the CDR3 DNA reads TGTGCCAGCAGCCGTCTCGGACGTTGGAGGGCGAACACTGAAGCTTTCTTT.

The chain has TRBV27 and TRBJ2-2; 7 bases fit TRBD2. Trimming removed 6 bases from V and 7 bases from J; junction bases left unmatched: 17. Germline V gene lookup returns CDR1 MNHEY and CDR2 SMNVEV (reference sequence). The CDR3 length is 17 residues. Here the CDR3 DNA reads TGTGCCAGCAGCCCCGGGGTTCGGCGGGAGAGGGGCGGGGAGCTGTTTTTT. Protein: CASSPGVRRERGGELFF.

V and J are TRBV9 and TRBJ2-7; TRBD2 matches at 8 bases. J lost 0 bases, V lost 3 bases, and 5 bases had no gene match. Germline-derived CDR1 and CDR2 are SGDLS and YYNGEE. The CDR3 has 15 residues. CDR3 DNA sequence: TGTGCCAGCAGCGGCCATAGCGGGGTCTCCTACGAGCAGTACTTC. Protein: CASSGHSGVSYEQYF.

The rearrangement joins TRBV15 to TRBJ2-4, with D unclear. V was shortened by 1 base and J by 5 bases, with 12 bases between the two germline ends. Germline V gene lookup returns CDR1 LNHNV and CDR2 YYDKDF (reference sequence). The CDR3 is made up of 15 amino acids. CDR3 protein: CATSRVGSRENIQYF. CDR3 sequence (DNA): TGTGCCACCAGCAGAGTTGGCAGTCGGGAAAACATTCAGTACTTC.

The genes are TRBV27 and TRBJ2-5, with TRBD2 matching over 7 bases. CDR3 length equals 14 residues. With 2 bases clipped from V and 8 bases from J, the junction kept 8 bases outside the gene matches. Germline CDR1 reads MNHEY; CDR2 reads SMNVEV (reference sequence). Here the CDR3 reads CASSLRWREITQYF. CDR3 sequence (DNA): TGTGCCAGCAGTTTAAGGTGGCGGGAGATTACCCAGTACTTC.

The V and J genes are TRBV29-1 and TRBJ1-4, with no clear D. The CDR3 totals 14 residues. From germline, CDR1 is SQVTM and CDR2 ANQGSEA. V was cut by 6 bases and J by 8 bases, with 19 bases left in between. The CDR3 here is CSVRGKNSGEKLFF. The CDR3 coding sequence is TGCAGCGTCCGAGGGAAGAACAGTGGCGAAAAACTGTTTTTT. Full variable domain (rest looked up from reference TRBV29-1 and TRBJ1-4): SAVISQKPSRDICQRGTSLTIQCQVDSQVTMMFWYRQQPGQSLTLIATANQGSEATYESGFVIDKFPISRPNLTFSTLTVSNMSPEDSSIYLCSVRGKNSGEKLFFGSGTQLSVL.

This chain joins TRBV2 and TRBJ1-2; D unresolved. Between the trimmed V and J ends, which lost 4 bases and 4 bases, there was a span of 16 bases. The CDR3 is 15 amino acids. From germline, CDR1 is SNHLY and CDR2 FYNNEI. The CDR3 DNA sequence: TGTGCCAGCAGTGCCTCGGGGTTCCCGGGCTATGGCTACACCTTC. The encoded protein is CASSASGFPGYGYTF.

The gene calls are TRBV7-9 and TRBJ2-7, with 9 nucleotides matching TRBD1. Germline V lookup: CDR1 SEHNR, CDR2 FQNEAQ (reference sequence). This CDR3 has 16 amino acids. V trimming: 1 base; J trimming: 3 bases; junction bases outside the gene matches: 7. CDR3 DNA: TGTGCCAGCAGCTTAGTAGGGGGACAGGGAAACTACGAGCAGTACTTC. It codes for CASSLVGGQGNYEQYF.

The chain has TRBV6-5 and TRBJ1-2; tentative D call: TRBD1 (6 bases). V lost 6 bases and J lost 8, with 13 bases in between. This CDR3 region has 12 residues. Germline CDR1 and CDR2: MNHEY and SVGAGI. DNA for the CDR3: TGTGCCAGCAGAACAGGGTCTCTAGGCTACACCTTC. It is translated as CASRTGSLGYTF.

V and J are TRBV28 and TRBJ2-7; D gene uncertain. The CDR3 consists of 14 residues. Trimming left V 5 bases short and J 12 bases short, with 23 bases between. The germline CDR1 and CDR2 sequences are MDHEN and SYDVKM. The chain's CDR3 is CASSPPRIGAEGYF. The CDR3 nucleotides are TGTGCCAGCAGTCCCCCTCGCATCGGAGCCGAAGGGTACTTC.

This clone was picked up one time. V and J are TRBV12-5 and TRBJ2-2; weak D call: TRBD2 (5 bases). Germline V gene data show CDR1 as LGHNT and CDR2 as FRNRAP. Trimming cost V 7 bases and J 5 bases, with 14 bases left between them. CDR3 size: 14 residues. CDR3 amino acids: CASDRAGPTGELFF. CDR3 DNA: TGTGCTAGTGATCGGGCGGGCCCTACCGGGGAGCTGTTTTTT.

V is TRBV4-3 and J is TRBJ2-1; a possible D gene is TRBD2 (5 bases). The V gene's germline CDR1 is LGHNA and CDR2 YSLEER. Trimming took 4 bases from V and 4 from J, leaving 14 bases between them. The CDR3 is 15 amino acids. This CDR3 reads CASSLTRDSYNEQFF. The CDR3 DNA sequence: TGCGCCAGCAGCCTTACTAGAGACTCTTACAATGAGCAGTTCTTC.

This clone was counted a single time. No DNA is shown, since the ends of the CDR3 on it are uncertain; the CDR3 is the one TCRdb lists. The J gene is TRBJ2-7, the V gene TRBV21-1; the DNA was not compared with TRBD2, the D call given in the table. TRBV21-1 is a known pseudogene. Counting both end residues, the CDR3 totals 16 amino acids. CDR3 amino acids: CASSKVGGGISYEQYF.

This clone was seen a few times. This chain uses TRBV28 with TRBJ1-5; 7 bases map to TRBD1. With 11 bases clipped from V and 7 bases from J, the junction kept 8 bases outside the gene matches. The germline V gene encodes CDR1 MDHEN and CDR2 SYDVKM. CDR3 length equals 12 residues. This chain's CDR3 is CAGSGGLQPQHF. The CDR3 nucleotides read TGTGCCGGCTCAGGGGGGCTACAGCCCCAGCATTTT.

The chain joins TRBV5-1 to TRBJ1-2, with 9 bases matching TRBD1. Germline CDR1 is SGHRS and CDR2 is YFSETQ. This CDR3 has 15 residues. V shed 3 bases, J shed 4 bases, and the junction held 7 bases outside the gene matches. The CDR3: CASSWGTGWVYGYTF. The DNA of the CDR3 is TGCGCCAGCAGCTGGGGGACAGGGTGGGTCTATGGCTACACCTTC. Full variable domain (rest looked up from reference TRBV5-1 and TRBJ1-2): KAGVTQTPRYLIKTRGQQVTLSCSPISGHRSVSWYQQTPGQGLQFLFEYFSETQRNKGNFPGRFSGRQFSNSRSEMNVSTLELGDSALYLCASSWGTGWVYGYTFGSGTRLTVV.

The J gene is TRBJ2-7, the V gene TRBV6-1, with 14 bases identical to TRBD2. Germline CDR1 reads MNHNS; CDR2 reads SASEGT. The CDR3 extends over 19 amino acids. Trimming removed 2 bases from V and 7 bases from J; junction bases left unmatched: 16. This chain's CDR3 is CASSESRPNPGLAGAEQYF. CDR3 coding DNA: TGTGCCAGCAGTGAATCCAGGCCCAACCCGGGACTAGCGGGAGCGGAGCAGTACTTC.